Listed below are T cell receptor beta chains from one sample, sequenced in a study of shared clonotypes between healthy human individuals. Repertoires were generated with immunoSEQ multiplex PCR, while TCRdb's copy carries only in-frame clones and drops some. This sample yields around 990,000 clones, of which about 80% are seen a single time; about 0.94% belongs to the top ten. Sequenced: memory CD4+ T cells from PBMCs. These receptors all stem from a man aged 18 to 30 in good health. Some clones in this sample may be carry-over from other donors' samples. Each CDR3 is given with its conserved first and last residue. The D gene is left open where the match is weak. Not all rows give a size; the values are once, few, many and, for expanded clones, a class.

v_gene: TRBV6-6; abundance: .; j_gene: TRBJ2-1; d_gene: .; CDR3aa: CASRAGSSYNEQFF; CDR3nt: TGTGCCAGCAGGGCGGGTTCCTCCTACAATGAGCAGTTCTTC
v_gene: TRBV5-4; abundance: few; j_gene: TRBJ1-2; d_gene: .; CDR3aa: CASSLEGQRGYTF; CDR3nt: TGTGCCAGCAGCTTGGAGGGGCAACGGGGCTACACCTTC
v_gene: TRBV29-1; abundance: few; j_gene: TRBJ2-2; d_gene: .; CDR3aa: CSVEEGKGTGELFF; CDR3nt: TGCAGCGTTGAAGAGGGTAAGGGCACCGGGGAGCTGTTTTTT
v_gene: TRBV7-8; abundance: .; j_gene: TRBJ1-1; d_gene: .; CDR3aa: CASSSTGLTNTEAFF; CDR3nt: TGTGCCAGCAGCTCGACAGGATTGACGAACACTGAAGCTTTCTTT
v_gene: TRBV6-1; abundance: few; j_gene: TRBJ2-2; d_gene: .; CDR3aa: CASRFQAKNTGELFF; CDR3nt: TGTGCCAGCAGGTTCCAGGCCAAGAACACCGGGGAGCTGTTTTTT
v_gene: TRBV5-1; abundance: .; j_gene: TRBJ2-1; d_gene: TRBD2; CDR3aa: CASSSQLAGGGNEQFF; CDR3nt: TGCGCCAGCAGCTCGCAACTAGCGGGTGGAGGCAATGAGCAGTTCTTC
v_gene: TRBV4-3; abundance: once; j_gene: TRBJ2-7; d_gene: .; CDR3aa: CASSQDRALEQYF; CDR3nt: TGCGCCAGCAGCCAAGACAGGGCCCTAGAGCAGTACTTC
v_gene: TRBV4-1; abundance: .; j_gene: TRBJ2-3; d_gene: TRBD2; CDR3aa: CASSSSGGHVGDTQYF; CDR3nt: TGCGCCAGCAGCTCTAGCGGGGGCCACGTGGGAGATACGCAGTATTTT
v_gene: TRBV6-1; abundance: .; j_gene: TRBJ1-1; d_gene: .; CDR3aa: CAMADLNTEAFF; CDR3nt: TGTGCCATGGCCGATTTGAACACTGAAGCTTTCTTT
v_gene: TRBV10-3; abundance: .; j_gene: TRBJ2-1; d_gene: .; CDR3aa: CAISESTGGSYNEQFF; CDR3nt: TGTGCCATCAGTGAGTCTACGGGTGGGTCCTACAATGAGCAGTTCTTC
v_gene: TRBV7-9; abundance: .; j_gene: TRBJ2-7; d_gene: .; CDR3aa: CASSLVVAGSYEQYF; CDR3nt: TGTGCCAGCAGCTTAGTAGTTGCGGGATCCTACGAGCAGTACTTC
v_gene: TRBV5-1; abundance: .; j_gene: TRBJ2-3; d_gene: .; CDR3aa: CASSLGLMSADTQYF; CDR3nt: TGCGCCAGCAGCTTGGGATTAATGTCTGCAGATACGCAGTATTTT
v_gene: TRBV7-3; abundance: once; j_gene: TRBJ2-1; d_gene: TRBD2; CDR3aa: CASSLSGSTEQFF; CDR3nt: TGTGCCAGCAGCTTGAGCGGGAGCACTGAGCAGTTCTTC
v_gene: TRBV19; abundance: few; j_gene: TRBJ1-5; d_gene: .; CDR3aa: CASSMSNQPQHF; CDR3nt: TGTGCCAGTAGTATGAGCAATCAGCCCCAGCATTTT
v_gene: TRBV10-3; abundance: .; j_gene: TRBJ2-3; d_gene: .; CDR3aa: CAISLQAQSTDTQYF; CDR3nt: TGTGCCATCAGTTTACAGGCCCAAAGCACAGATACGCAGTATTTT
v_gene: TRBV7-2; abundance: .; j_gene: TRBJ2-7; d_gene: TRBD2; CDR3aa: CASSRSGGMYGNYEQYF; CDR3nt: TGTGCCAGCAGCCGCTCGGGGGGAATGTACGGAAACTACGAGCAGTACTTC
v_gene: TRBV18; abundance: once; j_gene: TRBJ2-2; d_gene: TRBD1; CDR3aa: CASSPTTGGPGELFF; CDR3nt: TGTGCCAGCTCACCAACAACAGGGGGCCCCGGGGAGCTGTTTTTT
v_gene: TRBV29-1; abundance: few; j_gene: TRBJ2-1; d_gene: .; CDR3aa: CSVEAAPSSYNEQFF; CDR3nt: TGCAGCGTTGAGGCTGCGCCGAGCTCCTACAATGAGCAGTTCTTC
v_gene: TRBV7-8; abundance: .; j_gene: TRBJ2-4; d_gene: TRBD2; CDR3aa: CASRFTGRPRRNIQYF; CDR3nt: TGTGCCAGCAGGTTTACCGGGAGGCCCCGTCGGAACATTCAGTACTTC
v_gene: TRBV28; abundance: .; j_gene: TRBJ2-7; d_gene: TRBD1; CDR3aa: CATTDRPITYEQYF; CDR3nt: TGTGCCACCACGGACAGGCCTATTACCTACGAGCAGTACTTC
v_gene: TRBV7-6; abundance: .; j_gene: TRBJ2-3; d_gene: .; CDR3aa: CASPGPDTDTQYF; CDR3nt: TGTGCCTCCCCCGGCCCGGACACAGATACGCAGTATTTT
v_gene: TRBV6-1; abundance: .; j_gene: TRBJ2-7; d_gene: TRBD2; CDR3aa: CASSEQPSGSGEQYF; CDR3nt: TGTGCCAGCAGTGAACAGCCTAGCGGGAGCGGTGAGCAGTACTTC
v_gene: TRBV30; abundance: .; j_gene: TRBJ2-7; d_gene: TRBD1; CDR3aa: CAWDRGTYEQYF; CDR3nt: TGTGCCTGGGACAGGGGAACCTACGAGCAGTACTTC
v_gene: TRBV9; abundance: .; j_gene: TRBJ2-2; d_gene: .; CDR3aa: CASSTLGRPGELFF; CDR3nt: TGTGCCAGCAGCACACTTGGGAGGCCCGGGGAGCTGTTTTTT
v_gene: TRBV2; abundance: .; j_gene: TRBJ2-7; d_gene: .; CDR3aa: CAGGPSSYEQYF; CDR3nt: TGTGCCGGGGGCCCGAGCTCCTACGAGCAGTACTTC
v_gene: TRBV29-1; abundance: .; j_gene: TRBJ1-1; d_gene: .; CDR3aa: CSAPKSFDRTEAFF; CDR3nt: TGCAGCGCCCCGAAGAGTTTCGACAGGACTGAAGCTTTCTTT
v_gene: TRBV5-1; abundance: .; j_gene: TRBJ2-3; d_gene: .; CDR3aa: CASSLDGVTDTQYF; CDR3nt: TGCGCCAGCAGCTTGGACGGAGTCACAGATACGCAGTATTTT